This T cell receptor beta chain was found in a study of shared clonotypes between healthy human individuals. General study points: Naive CD4 clonotypes were shared across a handful of donors at 5% to 6%.

Measured with immunoSEQ multiplex PCR; TCRdb has only the in-frame clones, and not every one. The sample includes about 2 million clones, about 95% of them seen just once. J lost 3 bases, V lost 4 bases, and 6 bases had no gene match. Germline values: CDR1 MGHRA, CDR2 YSYEKL. There are 15 residues in the CDR3. Terminally differentiated effector memory CD45RA+ cells were excluded by CCR7 positive selection of CD45RO-negative cells. Adult Caucasians living in Nashville, Tennessee made up all of the donors. As regards this clone: What it recognizes is unknown.

The sequence derives from a man aged 18 to 35 in good health. The sequenced sample consisted of naive CD8+ T cells sorted from blood. The chain uses TRBV4-1 and TRBJ2-7, with TRBD2 matching 10 bases. CDR3 nucleotide sequence: TGCGCCAGCAGCCCTCAGCGGGGGGGCCTCTACGAGCAGTACTTC. Its protein product is CASSPQRGGLYEQYF.